The next 16 T cell receptor beta chains were all read from a single sample in a study of T cell responses to AZD1222 COVID-19 vaccine (dated by TCRdb to the early 2020s). Per the publication, the time point label means: about 28 days (+/-7) after the second vaccine dose. To prepare the library, the immunoSEQ multiplex PCR assay was applied. The table comes from immuneACCESS by way of TCRdb, which keeps in-frame sequences with V and J called. Part of the clones is missing from these tables; in studies checked, under half for an unresolved V gene and the rest for unknown reasons. This sample is represented by roughly 160,000 clones; roughly 89% of them were singletons. Clones ranked in the top ten supply around 1% of the sample. The source was peripheral blood, collected 28 days after the second AZD1222 dose. The receptors were sampled from an adult who received the AZD1222 COVID-19 vaccine.

The rearrangement links TRBV4-1 to TRBJ1-1; D uncertain. Germline V gene data show CDR1 as MGHRA and CDR2 as YSYEKL. The CDR3 runs 15 residues. V dropped 1 base and J dropped 0 bases, with 9 bases sitting between them. In nucleotides, the CDR3 is TGCGCCAGCAGCCAAGGAGTGGGGATGAACACTGAAGCTTTCTTT. It translates to CASSQGVGMNTEAFF.

V usage is TRBV11-2 and J usage is TRBJ2-1; D possibly corresponds to TRBD1 (5 bases). Trimming left V 0 bases short and J 9 bases short, with 15 bases between. Per the germline V gene, CDR1 is SGHAT and CDR2 is FQNNGV. This CDR3 has 15 residues. The CDR3 nucleotides read TGTGCCAGCAGCTTAGATCGGACACCCGGGTTTGAGCAGTTCTTC. It translates to CASSLDRTPGFEQFF.

The chain recombines TRBV10-2 with TRBJ2-1; 9 bases line up with TRBD1. CDR3 size: 15 residues. V shed 5 bases and J 2 bases; nucleotides not matched to a gene: 4. In germline, CDR1 is WSHSY, CDR2 SAAADI. CDR3 bases: TGCGCCAGCAGTTCCCGACAGGGGGCCTACAATGAGCAGTTCTTC. Its translation: CASSSRQGAYNEQFF.

The sample holds a few counts of this clone. The chain has TRBV11-2 and TRBJ2-5; D possibly matches TRBD1 or TRBD2 (5 bases each). V gave up 4 bases and J gave up 4 bases, with 22 bases separating them. The CDR3 length is 17 residues. Germline CDR1 reads SGHAT; CDR2 reads FQNNGV. CDR3 protein: CASSSRGAFGIRETQYF. The CDR3 DNA follows: TGTGCCAGCAGCTCTAGAGGGGCCTTTGGGATTCGAGAGACCCAGTACTTC.

This clone was counted only a few times. The V gene is TRBV4-3, the J gene TRBJ1-2; D perhaps matches TRBD1 (6 bases). Between the trimmed V and J ends, which lost 3 bases and 3 bases, there was a span of 17 bases. Germline-derived CDR1 and CDR2 are LGHNA and YSLEER. The CDR3 totals 16 residues. CDR3: CASSQELGAGDYGYTF. The CDR3 DNA reads as TGCGCCAGCAGCCAGGAATTAGGCGCAGGGGACTATGGCTACACCTTC.

The chain links TRBV5-8 to TRBJ1-1; 8 positions match TRBD1. The CDR3 spans 13 residues. The J segment lost 4 bases and the V segment lost 3 bases, leaving 2 bases of the junction unmatched. Per germline, CDR1 SGHTS and CDR2 YDEGEE. CDR3 bases: TGTGCCAGCAGCTCCCAGGGGGCCACTGAAGCTTTCTTT. Protein sequence: CASSSQGATEAFF.

V usage is TRBV9 and J usage is TRBJ2-2; 13 bases line up with TRBD2. CDR1 SGDLS and CDR2 YYNGEE come from the germline V gene. The CDR3 covers 19 residues. Trimming cost V 2 bases and J 2 bases; bases outside gene matches: 9. The DNA for the CDR3 is TGTGCCAGCAGCGTGGGACTAGCGGGGCCCGTTTTCAACACCGGGGAGCTGTTTTTT. Its protein product is CASSVGLAGPVFNTGELFF.

The chain recombines TRBV5-1 with TRBJ1-1; tentative D call: TRBD1 (5 bases). Trimming removed 0 bases from V and 3 bases from J, with 15 bases in between. The CDR3 totals 16 residues. CDR1 SGHRS and CDR2 YFSETQ come from the germline V gene. The CDR3 DNA reads TGCGCCAGCAGCTTGGGCCACTCGGGGGGTTACACTGAAGCTTTCTTT. Translating gives CASSLGHSGGYTEAFF.

The chain has TRBV19 and TRBJ1-1, with 7 nucleotides matching TRBD1. The germline CDR1 and CDR2 sequences are LNHDA and SQIVND (reference sequence). The length of the CDR3 is 15 residues. V lost 6 bases, J lost 5 bases, and 12 bases stayed unmatched. The CDR3 loop reads CASRTPGGRRTEAFF. Written as DNA, the CDR3 is TGTGCCAGTAGGACTCCAGGGGGGAGAAGGACTGAAGCTTTCTTT.

This clone was observed a handful of times. CDR3 nucleotide sequence: TGTGCCAGCAGCTTAGCCGGGGAGCCCAATCAGCCCCAGCATTTT. This encodes CASSLAGEPNQPQHF. The chain is built from TRBV7-9 and TRBJ1-5; D ambiguous. The CDR3 runs 15 residues. Germline loops: CDR1 SEHNR, CDR2 FQNEAQ (reference sequence). The V end lost 0 bases, the J end lost 3 bases, and 9 bases lay between the germline ends.

The V and J genes are TRBV6-2 or TRBV6-3 and TRBJ2-7, with D possibly being TRBD1 (5 bases). The CDR3 length is 15 residues. In germline, CDR1 is MNHEY, CDR2 SVGEGT. V lost 0 bases and J 0 bases, leaving 9 bases between the germline ends. The DNA of the CDR3 is TGTGCCAGCAGTTACTCGAAGGGGCACTCCTACGAGCAGTACTTC. Translation gives CASSYSKGHSYEQYF.

The V call is TRBV7-9, the J call TRBJ2-2; the D gene is possibly TRBD1 (5 bases). Per the germline V gene, CDR1 is SEHNR and CDR2 is FQNEAQ (reference sequence). Between the trimmed V and J ends, which lost 5 bases and 2 bases, there was a span of 12 bases. The CDR3 contains 15 residues. In DNA, the CDR3 is TGTGCCAGCAGCCCCCCCCAGGGCAACACCGGGGAGCTGTTTTTT. Amino acids: CASSPPQGNTGELFF.

The chain couples TRBV6-6 to TRBJ2-1; D is undetermined. The germline gives CDR1 MNHNY, CDR2 SVGAGI (reference sequence). V lost 7 bases to trimming and J lost 1 base, with 14 bases between them. CDR3 length equals 15 residues. The CDR3 protein is CASTTGQRSYNEQFF. The CDR3 bases are TGTGCCAGCACCACGGGTCAACGGTCCTACAATGAGCAGTTCTTC.

The chain couples TRBV6-6 to TRBJ1-3; D unclear. CDR3 length: 15 amino acids. V lost 0 bases to trimming and J lost 1 base, with 7 bases between them. Germline CDR1 reads MNHNY; CDR2 reads SVGAGI (reference sequence). For the CDR3, the DNA is TGTGCCAGCAGTTACTCTTCCTCGTCTGGAAACACCATATATTTT. Its translation: CASSYSSSSGNTIYF.

This clone has just one count. The CDR3 DNA sequence: TGTGCCACCGGAGCGGGGATGGGGACAGATACGCAGTATTTT. Translating it yields CATGAGMGTDTQYF. The V call is TRBV7-8, the J call TRBJ2-3; 7 positions agree with TRBD2. CDR1 and CDR2 (germline): SGHVS, FQNEAQ. This CDR3 region has 14 residues. With 10 bases clipped from V and 3 bases from J, the junction kept 10 bases outside the gene matches.

The chain has TRBV3-1 (or the pseudogene TRBV3-2) and TRBJ2-3, with 11 bases fitting TRBD2. J gave up 4 bases and V 2 bases, and 5 bases lay outside the gene matches. There are 16 residues in the CDR3. The V gene's germline CDR1 is LGHDT and CDR2 YNNKEL (reference sequence). The CDR3 spells CASSQSLLAGADTQYF. CDR3 bases: TGTGCCAGCAGCCAAAGTCTACTAGCGGGGGCAGATACGCAGTATTTT.